Only a few counts were recorded for the clone carrying this T cell receptor beta chain. The antigen remains unidentified. The data stem from a study of T-cell memory formation after mild COVID-19. Across the study: Across donors, TCR clusters were largely donor specific.

Constant-segment primers were used for 5'RACE, and the resulting TCR alpha and TCR beta cDNA libraries carried sample barcodes and UMIs. TCRdb processed the 5' RACE reads anew with MiXCR; each CDR3 protein has one entry. Seen here are more than 450,000 distinct CDR3 sequences, 18% observed once, and the top ten hold around 12%. This CDR3 is built from 15 residues. The J segment lost 5 bases and the V segment lost 4 bases, leaving 5 bases of the junction unmatched. General observations from the study: Detection of some responders pre-infection suggested pre-existing cross-reactive memory T cells participated. Day 15 to 85 contracting clones showed balanced CD4/CD8; day 15 to 37 expanders favored CD4+.

The sample was PBMCs or a T cell subset sorted from them (not recorded which). This TCR came from an adult woman who had mild COVID-19 (a few samples of this study predate the infection). Cell type and time point are not known. The chain links TRBV12-3 or TRBV12-4 to TRBJ2-2; 9 bases are shared with TRBD1. The CDR3 bases are TGTGCCAGCAGTTCCGACAGGGGGAAAACCGGGGAGCTGTTTTTT. Protein product: CASSSDRGKTGELFF.